The rows below give T cell receptor beta chains drawn from one sample of a study of shared clonotypes between healthy human individuals. Sequencing used immunoSEQ multiplex PCR; TCRdb keeps in-frame clones, though not all of them. Of 450,000 to 500,000 clones listed, about 85% are singletons. Sequenced material: PBMCs. The receptors stem from a woman in her thirties or forties in good health. Some clones in this sample may be carry-over from other donors' samples. CDR3s include the opening cysteine and the closing phenylalanine or tryptophan. D genes are given only for firm matches. Only part of the rows carry a size: once, few, many, or a class if the clone is expanded.

abundance	d_gene	v_gene	j_gene	CDR3nt	CDR3aa
-	TRBD2	TRBV5-1	TRBJ2-7	TGCGCCAGCAGCTTGGGTCTAGCGGCGAATTCCTACGAGCAGTACTTC	CASSLGLAANSYEQYF
-	-	TRBV7-9	TRBJ2-2	TGTGCCAGCACCGGCTCGGCCAGGGGTCCCGGGGAGCTGTTTTTT	CASTGSARGPGELFF
-	-	TRBV7-2	TRBJ1-3	TGTGCCAGCAGCTTGACACTGGGAAACACCATATATTTT	CASSLTLGNTIYF
-	-	TRBV28	TRBJ2-2	TGTGCCAGCAGTTTATTTCGAGAATACACCGGGGAGCTGTTTTTT	CASSLFREYTGELFF
-	-	TRBV7-9	TRBJ2-2	TGTGCCAGCAGCCCCTCACGCAGGGGGAGGGACACCGGGGAGCTGTTTTTT	CASSPSRRGRDTGELFF
-	TRBD2	TRBV19	TRBJ2-1	TGTGCCAGTAGTGTCCTACAACTAGCGGGAGGTGGCAATGAGCAGTTCTTC	CASSVLQLAGGGNEQFF
-	-	TRBV7-8	TRBJ2-7	TGTGCCAGCAGCCCTAGGGGGGGGGCGTACGAGCAGTACTTC	CASSPRGGAYEQYF
-	TRBD2	TRBV19	TRBJ2-7	TGTGCCAGTAGTATTGGGCTAGCGGAATTGCTTCCGTACGAGCAGTACTTC	CASSIGLAELLPYEQYF
-	TRBD1	TRBV10-3	TRBJ1-1	TGTGCCAGCGGACAGGCCCAGAACACTGAAGCTTTCTTT	CASGQAQNTEAFF
-	TRBD1	TRBV4-1	TRBJ1-2	TGCGCCAGCAGACAACCGGGACAGGGGGCAGACTATGGCTACACCTTC	CASRQPGQGADYGYTF
-	-	TRBV10-3	TRBJ2-6	TGTGCCACGAGGATGAACTCTGGGGCCAACGTCCTGACTTTC	CATRMNSGANVLTF
once	-	TRBV29-1	TRBJ2-4	TGCAGCGTTGACGCAGGACTGGACAAAAACATTCAGTACTTC	CSVDAGLDKNIQYF
many	-	TRBV6-5	TRBJ2-1	TGTGCCACCTCCAAGACAGCGGGTCACAATGAGCAGTTCTTC	CATSKTAGHNEQFF
-	TRBD1	TRBV28	TRBJ1-4	TGTGCCAGCAGTTTAGGCCAGGGGGTAAAACTGTTTTTT	CASSLGQGVKLFF
-	TRBD1	TRBV2	TRBJ1-3	TGTGCCAGCAGTGCTACAGGGGGCGTAGGGAACACCATATATTTT	CASSATGGVGNTIYF
-	-	TRBV6-5	TRBJ1-4	TGTGCCAGCAGTTCCGGAGAAAAACTGTTTTTT	CASSSGEKLFF
-	-	TRBV7-3	TRBJ2-6	TGTGCCAGCAGCTTCGCTGGGGCCAACGTCCTGACTTTC	CASSFAGANVLTF
many	-	TRBV7-2	TRBJ2-3	TGTGCCAGCAGCTTAGCGCTTGGAGATACGCAGTATTTT	CASSLALGDTQYF
few	TRBD1	TRBV15	TRBJ2-7	TGTGCCACCAGCCGGGACAGAAACTACGAGCAGTACTTC	CATSRDRNYEQYF
-	-	TRBV7-2	TRBJ2-7	TGTGCCAGCAGCTTGGCCCTCTCCTACGAGCAGTACTTC	CASSLALSYEQYF
-	TRBD2	TRBV2	TRBJ2-1	TGTGCCAGCCTGGAGGGGGCTCGACTAGCGGCCGAGCAGTTCTTC	CASLEGARLAAEQFF
-	TRBD1	TRBV19	TRBJ1-2	TGTGCCTGCTCTCAACGGGACAGGCACTACTATGGCTACACCTTC	CACSQRDRHYYGYTF
-	-	TRBV5-4	TRBJ1-3	TGTGCCAGCAGCTTGAGGGGGGCCGGTGGAAACACCATATATTTT	CASSLRGAGGNTIYF
-	-	TRBV11-3	TRBJ2-7	TGTGCCAGCAGCCTCTCCTCCATCCACGAGCAGTACTTC	CASSLSSIHEQYF
-	-	TRBV6-6	TRBJ2-1	TGTGCCAGCAAAGGGGCCTATGAGCAGTTCTTC	CASKGAYEQFF
-	-	TRBV28	TRBJ2-5	TGTGCCAGCAGCCCCGGCCTGGGGGTAGAGACCCAGTACTTC	CASSPGLGVETQYF
-	-	TRBV2	TRBJ2-5	TGTGCCAGCAGGATGGAGACCCAGTACTTC	CASRMETQYF
-	-	TRBV28	TRBJ2-7	TGTGCCAGCACGGTCCCCCCCTACGAGCAGTACTTC	CASTVPPYEQYF
-	-	TRBV30	TRBJ2-1	TGTGCCTGGGTACCGGCCGGACGGGGTTCCTACAATGAGCAGTTCTTC	CAWVPAGRGSYNEQFF